The text below deals with one T cell receptor beta chain. This entry comes from a study of blood T cell repertoires in COVID-19. Looking at the study overall: Italy, Spain and the United States were the sources of the convalescent and acute COVID-19 samples. Sources were T cells, B-cell-depleted T cells, or PBMCs; the material itself was cDNA or gDNA.

Under the authors' procedure: Nucleated cell counts were estimated from reference gene primer amplification. The assay was immunoSEQ multiplex PCR, and TCRdb's table has in-frame clones only and misses some. The V and J calls and clone size come from that table; D and trimming were worked out from the DNA. The sample shows 70,000 to 95,000 clones, about 81% of them seen only once. This CDR3 spans 15 amino acids. V gave up 3 bases and J gave up 1 base; unmatched junction bases: 6. Germline V CDR1 and CDR2: SGDLS, YYNGEE. Sequences were obtained from peripheral blood. The receptor was derived from a human donor in a cohort sampled during active COVID-19. The chain is built from TRBV9 and TRBJ1-1; 7 bases are shared with TRBD1. The CDR3 nucleotides are TGTGCCAGCAGCGCTTACCGGACAGGGAACACTGAAGCTTTCTTT. This sequence encodes CASSAYRTGNTEAFF.